These 4 T cell receptor beta chains share one sample of origin, sequenced in a study of radiotherapy plus CTLA-4 blockade in lung cancer. TCRdb keeps only in-frame clones here, not all; method: immunoSEQ multiplex PCR. The sample consists of around 43,000 clones, about 75% of them appearing once. The source was peripheral blood, collected from a patient treated with radiotherapy plus ipilimumab. The receptors were sampled from a human donor with non-small cell lung cancer who had stable disease on radiotherapy plus ipilimumab.

The chain carries TRBV4-1 and TRBJ1-5; D possibly corresponds to TRBD1 (6 bases). The length of the CDR3 is 15 residues. Between the trimmed V and J ends, which lost 3 bases and 3 bases, there was a span of 12 bases. Germline CDR1 MGHRA, CDR2 YSYEKL. For the CDR3, the DNA is TGCGCCAGCAGCCACGACACAGGGACCAATCAGCCCCAGCATTTT. Amino acids: CASSHDTGTNQPQHF.

There are a few counts of this clone. J is TRBJ2-7 and V is TRBV11-2, with 8 bases matching TRBD2. Germline CDR1 SGHAT, CDR2 FQNNGV. With V trimmed by 5 bases and J by 4 bases, 7 bases remained unmatched. This CDR3 has 14 amino acids. The CDR3 reads CASSPGLASYEQYF. The CDR3, as DNA: TGTGCCAGCAGCCCCGGACTAGCATCTTACGAGCAGTACTTC.

This chain links TRBV7-2 with TRBJ1-3; D is undetermined. Germline values: CDR1 SGHTA, CDR2 FQGNSA. Deletions cut 2 bases from V and 4 bases from J, with 12 bases between. The CDR3 extends over 15 amino acids. As DNA, the CDR3 is TGTGCCAGCAGCTTACCTCTAAAGCCCGGAAACACCATATATTTT. It is translated as CASSLPLKPGNTIYF.

The J gene is TRBJ1-6, the V gene TRBV5-6; 10 bases fit TRBD1. This CDR3 contains 15 residues. Per the germline V gene, CDR1 is SGHDT and CDR2 is YYEEEE. The ends lost 1 base at V and 12 bases at J; junction bases unmatched: 7. Here the CDR3 reads CASSLPGTGDGPLHF. CDR3 sequence (DNA): TGTGCCAGCAGCTTGCCCGGGACAGGGGACGGACCCCTCCACTTT.